The T cell receptor (beta chain) under discussion was sequenced for a study of blood T cells in healthy people across ages. Study overall: About one barcoded beta molecule per two T cells came from capture by template switching. Findings and caveats of the study: The study could not conclusively compare naive and antigen-experienced cells, given its unsorted PBMCs. While age rose, TCR beta diversity per million T cells dropped in a roughly linear way.

It was with a sample-barcoded 5' primer and a J-beta primer mix that a second PCR of roughly 7 to 12 cycles was run. TCRdb processed the 5' RACE reads anew with MiXCR; each CDR3 protein has one entry. The table lists 1.5 million to 2 million distinct CDR3 sequences, 49% of them singletons. A remark on this clonotype: Its antigen is currently unknown.

The V and J ends lost 0 bases and 1 base, in that order; junction bases with no gene match: 7. The germline gives CDR1 LNHNV, CDR2 YYDKDF (reference sequence). This CDR3 spans 17 amino acids. Sequencing was performed on blood. The clonotype originates from a woman aged 40 to 55 in good health. The V gene is TRBV15, the J gene TRBJ2-3; 7 nucleotides line up with TRBD2. CDR3 amino acids: CATSRDFLSGGTDTQYF. The CDR3, as DNA: TGTGCCACCAGCAGAGATTTTCTAAGCGGGGGCACAGATACGCAGTATTTT.